This T cell receptor (beta chain) was observed in a study of cytomegalovirus exposure and HLA in healthy donors. CDR3 length equals 15 residues. V was shortened by 2 bases and J by 3 bases, with 14 bases between the two germline ends. The germline CDR1 and CDR2 sequences are MNHNY and SVGAGI (reference sequence). The PCR was carried out with 60 Vbeta primers and 13 Jbeta primers. Clones were sequenced by immunoSEQ multiplex PCR, and TCRdb holds only the in-frame ones, with some missing. The sample consists of approximately 70,000 clones, about 79% of them appearing once. This clonotype was obtained from a man in his fifties or sixties in good health and CMV-seropositive. The V gene is TRBV6-6, the J gene TRBJ2-7, with a weak D call TRBD1 (5 bases). Sequences were obtained from PBMCs. The CDR3 sequence: CASSYGQGGLYEQYF. For the CDR3, the DNA is TGTGCCAGCAGTTACGGGCAGGGTGGTCTCTACGAGCAGTACTTC.